This T cell receptor beta chain was captured in a study of blood T cell repertoires in COVID-19. Study context: The study drew acute and convalescent COVID-19 samples from the United States, Italy and Spain. From T cells, B-cell-depleted T cells, or PBMCs came the material, which was cDNA or gDNA.

Germline trimming cut 4 bases from V and 4 bases from J; bases unmatched to any gene: 6. CDR3 length: 16 amino acids. Germline V gene lookup returns CDR1 MGHRA and CDR2 YSYEKL. In the study's own analysis: Cell counts per sample came from amplifying reference gene primers. Libraries were prepared by immunoSEQ multiplex PCR; TCRdb keeps only in-frame clonotypes and omits some of them. That table supplies the V and J calls and clone size; D and trimming were determined from the DNA. The data hold 110,000 to 150,000 clones, with 90% observed a single time. J is TRBJ2-2 and V is TRBV4-1, with 10 bases aligning to TRBD1. Sequencing used peripheral blood. The TCR originated in a woman older than 75 with acute or convalescent COVID-19. The CDR3 coding sequence is TGCGCCAGCAGCCGAGGGACAGGGGTTCCCACCGGGGAGCTGTTTTTT. Its protein product is CASSRGTGVPTGELFF.